Below are 29 T cell receptor beta chains sequenced from a single sample in a study of blood T cell repertoires in COVID-19. Some clones are missing from TCRdb's copy, which holds only in-frame ones; the method was immunoSEQ multiplex PCR. The sample records 350,000 to 450,000 clones, 89% being singletons. The sequenced sample consisted of peripheral blood. Receptors originate from a man aged 35 to 55 with acute or convalescent COVID-19.

This chain connects TRBV19 to TRBJ2-3; 10 nucleotides align to TRBD2. The CDR3 consists of 16 residues. CDR1 LNHDA and CDR2 SQIVND come from the germline V gene (reference sequence). V lost 3 bases and J lost 0; bases outside the gene matches: 3. CDR3 coding DNA: TGTGCCAGTAGTATCAGAGCGGGGGGGAGCACAGATACGCAGTATTTT. As protein: CASSIRAGGSTDTQYF.

J is TRBJ1-1 and V is TRBV5-1; D is ambiguous. CDR3 size: 14 residues. Looked up from germline, CDR1 is SGHRS and CDR2 is YFSETQ. Trimming removed 2 bases from V and 0 bases from J, with 8 bases in between. The CDR3 bases are TGCGCCAGCAGCTTTGCGGCCATGAACACTGAAGCTTTCTTT. The encoded protein is CASSFAAMNTEAFF. Based on the CDR3 plus reference TRBV5-1 and TRBJ1-1, the full variable domain is KAGVTQTPRYLIKTRGQQVTLSCSPISGHRSVSWYQQTPGQGLQFLFEYFSETQRNKGNFPGRFSGRQFSNSRSEMNVSTLELGDSALYLCASSFAAMNTEAFFGQGTRLTVV.

CDR3 in amino acids: CASSDAGEKGQPQHF. CDR3 DNA sequence: TGTGCCAGCAGCGATGCGGGGGAGAAGGGTCAGCCCCAGCATTTT. This sequence joins TRBV9 and TRBJ1-5, with D possibly being TRBD1 (5 bases). Germline loops: CDR1 SGDLS, CDR2 YYNGEE. Trimming stripped 3 bases from V and 6 bases from J, with 16 bases between. This CDR3 is built from 15 residues.

The CDR3 is CASSPEHQALGTEAFF. CDR3 bases: TGTGCCAGCAGCCCCGAACACCAGGCCCTGGGCACTGAAGCTTTCTTT. The rearrangement links TRBV5-5 to TRBJ1-1, with D unresolved. CDR1 is SGHKS and CDR2 is YYEKEE in the germline V gene (reference sequence). The CDR3 loop spans 16 amino acids. Trimming pared 4 bases from V and 4 bases from J, leaving 20 bases between.

The V and J genes are TRBV9 and TRBJ2-3; D not resolved. The CDR3 has 12 amino acids. Germline V gene data show CDR1 as SGDLS and CDR2 as YYNGEE. The germline V and J ends were trimmed by 3 bases and 2 bases, with 4 bases remaining between them. This CDR3 is CASSALTDTQYF. The DNA of the CDR3 is TGTGCCAGCAGCGCCCTCACAGATACGCAGTATTTT.

This chain uses TRBV6-5 with TRBJ1-2; 11 nucleotides agree with TRBD1. CDR1 and CDR2 (germline): MNHEY, SVGAGI. This CDR3 region has 14 residues. Trimming at V came to 7 bases and at J to 6 bases, leaving 7 bases not matched to a gene. The CDR3 loop reads CASISPGQGDGYTF. The CDR3 DNA reads as TGTGCCAGCATTTCCCCGGGACAGGGGGATGGCTACACCTTC.

The J gene is TRBJ2-1, the V gene TRBV19; D perhaps matches TRBD2 (6 bases). The germline gives CDR1 LNHDA, CDR2 SQIVND (reference sequence). Trimming left V 5 bases short and J 5 bases short, with 13 bases between. The CDR3 totals 14 residues. Here the CDR3 reads CASSLRRADNEQFF. The CDR3 DNA is TGTGCCAGTAGTCTTCGGAGGGCCGACAATGAGCAGTTCTTC.

The V and J genes are TRBV24-1 and TRBJ2-1; no definite D call. Deletions cut 7 bases from V and 10 bases from J, with 16 bases between. Germline-derived CDR1 and CDR2 are KGHDR and SFDVKD. The CDR3 runs to 13 residues. The DNA for the CDR3 is TGTGCCACCAGCGCTACCGATTCGTGGGAGCAGTTCTTC. It specifies CATSATDSWEQFF.

The rearrangement links TRBV6-6 to TRBJ1-2, with 12 bases identical to TRBD1. From germline, CDR1 is MNHNY and CDR2 SVGAGI (reference sequence). Trimming at V came to 6 bases and at J to 8 bases, leaving 7 bases not matched to a gene. The CDR3 spans 14 residues. The DNA of the CDR3 is TGTGCCAGCAGCCCTGGGGACAGGGGGCGAGGCTACACCTTC. Residues: CASSPGDRGRGYTF.

The gene calls are TRBV7-6 and TRBJ2-7; TRBD1 agrees at 9 bases. CDR1 is SGHVS and CDR2 is FNYEAQ in the germline V gene. Trimming took 2 bases from V and 6 from J; bases not matched to a gene: 11. The CDR3 has 16 residues. The CDR3 here is CASSLMGQGLSGEQYF. The CDR3 DNA follows: TGTGCCAGCAGCTTAATGGGACAGGGCCTGTCGGGCGAGCAGTACTTC. Full variable domain (outside the CDR3, taken from reference TRBV7-6 and TRBJ2-7): GAGVSQSPRYKVTKRGQDVALRCDPISGHVSLYWYRQALGQGPEFLTYFNYEAQQDKSGLPNDRFSAERPEGSISTLTIQRTEQRDSAMYRCASSLMGQGLSGEQYFGPGTRLTVT.

The CDR3 region is CASSEVRTHTGELFF. CDR3 sequence (DNA): TGTGCCAGCAGTGAAGTAAGGACTCACACCGGGGAGCTGTTTTTT. The V and J genes are TRBV6-1 and TRBJ2-2; D is possibly TRBD2 (5 bases). Germline loops: CDR1 MNHNS, CDR2 SASEGT. This CDR3 spans 15 amino acids. The V end lost 1 base, the J end lost 3 bases, and 9 bases lay between the germline ends.

The V gene is TRBV6-5, the J gene TRBJ2-1; weak D call: TRBD2 (6 bases). Germline V gene sequence: CDR1 MNHEY, CDR2 SVGAGI. CDR3 length: 15 amino acids. V lost 7 bases and J 1 base, leaving 14 bases between the germline ends. CDR3 DNA sequence: TGTGCCAGCACCGGGCCGGGGGTTTCCTACAATGAGCAGTTCTTC. Its translation: CASTGPGVSYNEQFF.

The CDR3 DNA sequence: TGTGCCAGCAGCATACAGATCTACGAGCAGTACTTC. Translation gives CASSIQIYEQYF. The chain couples TRBV12-3 or TRBV12-4 to TRBJ2-7; D is unresolved. CDR3 length: 12 amino acids. The V gene lost 6 bases and the J gene lost 3 bases, with 9 bases spanning the gap.

V usage is TRBV12-3 or TRBV12-4 and J usage is TRBJ1-1; D ambiguous. V lost 3 bases and J 0 bases, leaving 5 bases between the germline ends. This CDR3 has 13 residues. DNA of the CDR3: TGTGCCAGCAGTTTGACAATGAACACTGAAGCTTTCTTT. Translation gives CASSLTMNTEAFF.

This clone was found a few times. The J gene is TRBJ1-6, the V gene TRBV5-5; 8 nucleotides match TRBD1. CDR3 length: 16 amino acids. From germline, CDR1 is SGHKS and CDR2 YYEKEE (reference sequence). V gave up 3 bases and J gave up 1 base; unmatched junction bases: 3. The CDR3 protein is CASSSQGESYNSPLHF. CDR3 nucleotides: TGTGCCAGCAGCTCACAGGGGGAATCCTATAATTCACCCCTCCACTTT.

The chain employs TRBV5-6 and TRBJ2-7, with 9 bases fitting TRBD1. CDR3 length equals 16 residues. V was clipped by 4 bases and J by 2 bases; unmatched bases: 10. From germline, CDR1 is SGHDT and CDR2 YYEEEE. CDR3 coding DNA: TGTGCCAGCAGCGGAGGGACAGGGAGTCGACCCTACGAGCAGTACTTC. Its protein product is CASSGGTGSRPYEQYF.

This chain joins TRBV27 and TRBJ2-7, with D perhaps matching TRBD2 (6 bases). CDR1 and CDR2 (germline): MNHEY, SMNVEV (reference sequence). The V gene lost 6 bases and the J gene lost 1 base, with 16 bases spanning the gap. The CDR3 is 15 residues long. The CDR3 coding sequence is TGTGCCAGCAGCTATTGGGCGGGACCTTCCTACGAGCAGTACTTC. Translation: CASSYWAGPSYEQYF.

This chain links TRBV5-1 with TRBJ2-7; 11 positions agree with TRBD1. J lost 5 bases, V lost 4 bases, and 11 bases had no gene match. The CDR3 is made up of 16 amino acids. From germline, CDR1 is SGHRS and CDR2 YFSETQ. This CDR3 is CASSLIPGTGGDEQYF. The CDR3 coding sequence is TGCGCCAGCAGCCTAATACCCGGGACAGGGGGAGACGAGCAGTACTTC.

The chain combines TRBV5-1 with TRBJ1-1; TRBD1 aligns across 7 bases. The J segment lost 6 bases and the V segment lost 4 bases, leaving 9 bases of the junction unmatched. This CDR3 has 14 amino acids. Germline CDR1 SGHRS, CDR2 YFSETQ. The CDR3, as DNA: TGCGCCAGCAGCCTTGAGGGGGCATCCCCTGAAGCTTTCTTT. This codes for CASSLEGASPEAFF.

This clone was found a few times. The V call is TRBV9, the J call TRBJ1-1; weak D call: TRBD1 (6 bases). V lost 4 bases and J 5 bases, leaving 15 bases between the germline ends. CDR3 length: 14 amino acids. CDR1 and CDR2 (germline): SGDLS, YYNGEE. CDR3 sequence reads: CASSQVGARTEAFF. The CDR3 DNA is TGTGCCAGCAGCCAGGTGGGGGCGAGAACTGAAGCTTTCTTT.

The chain employs TRBV5-1 and TRBJ1-4; D not resolved. Germline V CDR1 and CDR2: SGHRS, YFSETQ. The CDR3 runs to 13 residues. The V and J ends lost 0 bases and 6 bases respectively, with 6 bases between them. The CDR3 reads CASSLVADEKLFF. The CDR3 DNA sequence: TGCGCCAGCAGCTTGGTCGCAGATGAAAAACTGTTTTTT. Using reference TRBV5-1 and TRBJ1-4 for the parts outside the CDR3, the full variable domain is KAGVTQTPRYLIKTRGQQVTLSCSPISGHRSVSWYQQTPGQGLQFLFEYFSETQRNKGNFPGRFSGRQFSNSRSEMNVSTLELGDSALYLCASSLVADEKLFFGSGTQLSVL.

This chain connects TRBV5-1 to TRBJ2-3; TRBD2 might be the D (5 bases). The CDR3 has 15 amino acids. The V gene lost 0 bases and the J gene lost 2 bases, with 10 bases spanning the gap. Per the germline V gene, CDR1 is SGHRS and CDR2 is YFSETQ. The CDR3 loop is CASSLGGGLTDTQYF. The CDR3 DNA reads as TGCGCCAGCAGCTTGGGAGGCGGGCTCACAGATACGCAGTATTTT.

The chain uses TRBV25-1 and TRBJ1-1; a possible D gene is TRBD1 (5 bases). The germline V and J ends were trimmed by 9 bases and 3 bases, with 17 bases remaining between them. CDR1 is MGHDK and CDR2 is SYGVNS in the germline V gene. This CDR3 is built from 14 residues. CDR3 loop: CARPTRVGDTEAFF. The CDR3 nucleotides read TGTGCCAGGCCGACCAGGGTTGGAGACACTGAAGCTTTCTTT.

This clone was seen once. The genes are TRBV27 and TRBJ2-2; D might be TRBD1 (5 bases). There are 14 residues in the CDR3. Germline V CDR1 and CDR2: MNHEY, SMNVEV (reference sequence). With 5 bases removed from V and 0 bases from J, the gap between germline ends came to 7 bases. CDR3 bases: TGTGCCAGCAGTCGACAGACGAACACCGGGGAGCTGTTTTTT. Its protein product is CASSRQTNTGELFF.

The chain has TRBV2 and TRBJ1-5; TRBD1 agrees at 7 bases. The V segment lost 6 bases and the J segment 5 bases; nucleotides outside the gene matches: 13. Per germline, CDR1 SNHLY and CDR2 FYNNEI. The CDR3 consists of 16 residues. The CDR3: CASSSFPGQKDQPQHF. The CDR3 region has the DNA TGTGCCAGCAGCTCTTTTCCGGGACAGAAAGATCAGCCCCAGCATTTT.

This chain links TRBV3-1 (or the pseudogene TRBV3-2) with TRBJ1-6; D call uncertain. The V gene lost 5 bases and the J gene lost 7 bases, with 12 bases spanning the gap. Germline-derived CDR1 and CDR2 are LGHDT and YNNKEL (reference sequence). The CDR3 runs to 14 residues. CDR3 DNA sequence: TGTGCCAGCAGCGACGGACTGTTCAATTCACCCCTCCACTTT. It encodes CASSDGLFNSPLHF.

The V gene is TRBV30, the J gene TRBJ1-2; a possible D gene is TRBD1 (5 bases). The CDR3 runs to 15 residues. V shed 2 bases and J shed 6 bases, with 19 bases lying between them. The V gene's germline CDR1 is GTSNPN and CDR2 SVGIG (reference sequence). CDR3 sequence (DNA): TGTGCCTGGAGTAACGAAAGGAGGGCGGGGGATGGCTACACCTTC. Protein: CAWSNERRAGDGYTF. Based on the CDR3 plus reference TRBV30 and TRBJ1-2, the full variable domain is SQTIHQWPATLVQPVGSPLSLECTVEGTSNPNLYWYRQAAGRGLQLLFYSVGIGQISSEVPQNLSASRPQDRQFILSSKKLLLSDSGFYLCAWSNERRAGDGYTFGSGTRLTVV.

The chain recombines TRBV5-4 with TRBJ2-2; TRBD2 aligns across 10 bases. The CDR3 loop spans 16 amino acids. Per germline, CDR1 SGHNT and CDR2 YYREEE (reference sequence). V lost 4 bases to trimming and J lost 1 base; unmatched junction nucleotides: 4. The CDR3 nucleotides read TGTGCCAGCAGCCGCGCTAGCGGGAGGAACACCGGGGAGCTGTTTTTT. Protein: CASSRASGRNTGELFF. Based on the CDR3 plus reference TRBV5-4 and TRBJ2-2, the full variable domain is ETGVTQSPTHLIKTRGQQVTLRCSSQSGHNTVSWYQQALGQGPQFIFQYYREEENGRGNFPPRFSGLQFPNYSSELNVNALELDDSALYLCASSRASGRNTGELFFGEGSRLTVL.

The chain employs TRBV6-5 and TRBJ2-7; 8 bases align to TRBD1. Germline-derived CDR1 and CDR2 are MNHEY and SVGAGI. J was trimmed by 3 bases and V by 6 bases; bases with no gene match: 10. The CDR3 spans 15 residues. The CDR3 DNA reads as TGTGCCAGCAGCTCCGGGACAGGAGGAGGCTACGAGCAGTACTTC. As protein: CASSSGTGGGYEQYF.